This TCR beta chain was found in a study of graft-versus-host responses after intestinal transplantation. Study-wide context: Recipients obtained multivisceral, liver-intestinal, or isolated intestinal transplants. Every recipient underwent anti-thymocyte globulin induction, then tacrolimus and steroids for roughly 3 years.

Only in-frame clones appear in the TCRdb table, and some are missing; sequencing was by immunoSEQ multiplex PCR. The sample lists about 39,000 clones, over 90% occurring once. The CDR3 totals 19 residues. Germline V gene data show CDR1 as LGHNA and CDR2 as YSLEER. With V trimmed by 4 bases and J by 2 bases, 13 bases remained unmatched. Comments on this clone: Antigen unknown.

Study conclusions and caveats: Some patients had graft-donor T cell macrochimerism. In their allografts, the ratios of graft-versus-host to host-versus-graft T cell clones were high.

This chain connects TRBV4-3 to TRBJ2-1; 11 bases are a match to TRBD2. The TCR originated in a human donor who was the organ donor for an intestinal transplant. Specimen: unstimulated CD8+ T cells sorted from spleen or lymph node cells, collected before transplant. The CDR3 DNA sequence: TGCGCCAGCAGCCCCTCCAAACCCTATAGCGGGAGGGCCTACAATGAGCAGTTCTTC. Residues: CASSPSKPYSGRAYNEQFF.